Following are 19 T cell receptor beta chains from one sample sequenced in a study of immune evolution from preneoplasia to lung adenocarcinoma. TCRdb keeps only in-frame clones here, not all; method: immunoSEQ multiplex PCR. This table holds about 26,000 clones, 74% found once. Sequenced sample: FFPE invasive lung adenocarcinoma tissue. All receptors come from a person in their sixties with invasive lung adenocarcinoma. Some clones in this sample may be carry-over from other donors' samples.

The J gene is TRBJ2-7, the V gene TRBV28, with a tentative D call TRBD2 (5 bases). CDR1 MDHEN and CDR2 SYDVKM come from the germline V gene. CDR3 length: 12 amino acids. With 6 bases removed from V and 7 bases from J, the gap between germline ends came to 13 bases. CDR3 loop: CASRLLEGEQYF. Here the CDR3 DNA reads TGTGCCAGCAGACTACTTGAGGGTGAGCAGTACTTC. Supplemented by reference TRBV28 and TRBJ2-7, the full variable domain reads DVKVTQSSRYLVKRTGEKVFLECVQDMDHENMFWYRQDPGLGLRLIYFSYDVKMKEKGDIPEGYSVSREKKERFSLILESASTNQTSMYLCASRLLEGEQYFGPGTRLTVT.

The CDR3 loop reads CASSSPLGFQYF. The DNA of the CDR3 is TGTGCCAGCAGTTCTCCACTAGGTTTTCAGTACTTC. The rearrangement uses TRBV28 and TRBJ2-7; a possible D gene is TRBD2 (5 bases). V was clipped by 4 bases and J by 10 bases, with 14 bases between them. This CDR3 region has 12 residues. Germline V CDR1 and CDR2: MDHEN, SYDVKM.

This rearrangement joins TRBV13 to TRBJ2-2; TRBD2 agrees at 7 bases. Germline values: CDR1 PRHDT, CDR2 FYEKMQ (reference sequence). The CDR3 has 16 amino acids. V dropped 5 bases and J dropped 7; count of bases not matched to a gene: 13. CDR3 DNA sequence: TGTGCCAGCAGCGGCCGAGGAGGGAGGGCCATCGGGGAGCTGTTTTTT. It translates to CASSGRGGRAIGELFF.

The chain carries TRBV29-1 and TRBJ2-3; perhaps TRBD2 as D (5 bases). With 4 bases removed from V and 0 bases from J, the gap between germline ends came to 8 bases. The CDR3 runs to 13 residues. The germline V gene encodes CDR1 SQVTM and CDR2 ANQGSEA. CDR3 coding DNA: TGCAGCGTTGTAGCGTATAGCACAGATACGCAGTATTTT. Translated: CSVVAYSTDTQYF.

The rearrangement joins TRBV6-5 to TRBJ2-7, with no clear D. Germline V gene data show CDR1 as MNHEY and CDR2 as SVGAGI. Trimming removed 0 bases from V and 0 bases from J, with 6 bases in between. The CDR3 runs to 14 residues. The CDR3 sequence is CASSYSPNSYEQYF. CDR3 sequence (DNA): TGTGCCAGCAGTTACTCCCCCAACTCCTACGAGCAGTACTTC.

V gene TRBV27 combines with J gene TRBJ2-7; D tentatively reads TRBD1 or TRBD2 (5 bases each). CDR1 is MNHEY, CDR2 SMNVEV, per germline (reference sequence). Trimming removed 3 bases from V and 6 bases from J, with 24 bases in between. The CDR3 runs to 17 residues. Written as DNA, the CDR3 is TGTGCCAGCAGTTTCAGAGGGGCCAGGAGTCTCTCCCTCGAGCAGTACTTC. This gives the protein CASSFRGARSLSLEQYF.

The chain links TRBV28 to TRBJ2-2; TRBD2 agrees at 9 bases. Germline V gene lookup returns CDR1 MDHEN and CDR2 SYDVKM. This CDR3 comprises 19 residues. Losses at the gene ends were 2 bases for V and 4 bases for J; bases not matched to a gene: 14. CDR3: CASSLIGAGGQRSTGELFF. Written as DNA, the CDR3 is TGTGCCAGCAGTTTAATAGGAGCGGGAGGTCAACGTAGCACCGGGGAGCTGTTTTTT.

This clone has a single count. One end of the junction is discordant with germline, which a read error may explain. The same CDR3 can be traced to other DNA sequences in this sample. The chain employs TRBV11-2 and TRBJ2-7; 7 positions match TRBD2. The CDR3 has 15 amino acids. Germline CDR1 reads SGHAT; CDR2 reads FQNNGV. CDR3 residues: CASSPGLSWSYEQYF. CDR3 bases: TGTGCCAGCAGCCCGGGACTAAGCTGGAGCTACGAGCAGTATTTC.

This clone occurred once. V usage is TRBV7-2 and J usage is TRBJ2-1; D gene ambiguous. The CDR3 is 16 amino acids. Germline-derived CDR1 and CDR2 are SGHTA and FQGNSA. Deletions cut 3 bases from V and 0 bases from J, with 12 bases between. CDR3 loop: CASSFLRRSSYNEQFF. CDR3 in DNA: TGTGCCAGCAGCTTTTTAAGACGGAGCTCCTACAATGAGCAGTTCTTC.

This chain connects TRBV14 to TRBJ2-2; 8 bases are a match to TRBD1. The CDR3 has 14 amino acids. With 5 bases clipped from V and 5 bases from J, the junction kept 4 bases outside the gene matches. Germline CDR1 and CDR2: SGHDN and FVKESK. Written as DNA, the CDR3 is TGTGCCAGCAGCGGACGGACAGGGACCGGGGAGCTGTTTTTT. Translated: CASSGRTGTGELFF. The full variable domain, rest sourced from reference TRBV14 and TRBJ2-2, is EAGVTQFPSHSVIEKGQTVTLRCDPISGHDNLYWYRRVMGKEIKFLLHFVKESKQDESGMPNNRFLAERTGGTYSTLKVQPAELEDSGVYFCASSGRTGTGELFFGEGSRLTVL.

This clone has just a few counts. The rearrangement uses TRBV4-2 and TRBJ2-1; TRBD2 matches 11 bases. CDR3 size: 16 residues. Germline assignment: CDR1 LGHNA and CDR2 YNFKEQ. Trimming cost V 4 bases and J 11 bases; bases outside gene matches: 13. The CDR3 DNA reads as TGTGCCAGCAGCCCCTCGAGTAGCGGGAGGGCCTTTCAGCAGTTCTTC. Translation gives CASSPSSSGRAFQQFF.

This chain uses TRBV7-3 with TRBJ2-3; 7 bases are a match to TRBD1. The ends lost 4 bases at V and 2 bases at J; junction bases unmatched: 6. Germline assignment: CDR1 SGHTA and CDR2 FQGTGA. The CDR3 totals 15 residues. CDR3 sequence reads: CASSSQGLLTDTQYF. CDR3 nucleotide sequence: TGTGCCAGCAGCTCACAGGGGCTCCTCACAGATACGCAGTATTTT.

The chain has TRBV7-8 and TRBJ1-1; a possible D gene is TRBD1 (5 bases). V was clipped by 1 base and J by 4 bases, with 13 bases between them. Germline CDR1 and CDR2: SGHVS and FQNEAQ. The CDR3 loop spans 15 amino acids. CDR3 sequence (DNA): TGTGCCAGCAGCTTAGGAGGGGTCCTACTCACTGAAGCTTTCTTT. Translating gives CASSLGGVLLTEAFF. Variable domain in full (rest from reference TRBV7-8 and TRBJ1-1): GAGVSQSPRYKVAKRGQDVALRCDPISGHVSLFWYQQALGQGPEFLTYFQNEAQLDKSGLPSDRFFAERPEGSVSTLKIQRTQQEDSAVYLCASSLGGVLLTEAFFGQGTRLTVV.

The chain combines TRBV5-1 with TRBJ2-2; TRBD2 matches at 8 bases. Per germline, CDR1 SGHRS and CDR2 YFSETQ. Germline trimming cut 5 bases from V and 7 bases from J; bases unmatched to any gene: 10. This CDR3 has 15 amino acids. The CDR3 is CASSPPGLAGGELFF. For the CDR3, the DNA is TGCGCCAGCAGTCCTCCGGGCCTAGCGGGCGGGGAGCTGTTTTTT. Looking up the rest from reference TRBV5-1 and TRBJ2-2 gives the full variable domain: KAGVTQTPRYLIKTRGQQVTLSCSPISGHRSVSWYQQTPGQGLQFLFEYFSETQRNKGNFPGRFSGRQFSNSRSEMNVSTLELGDSALYLCASSPPGLAGGELFFGEGSRLTVL.

The chain has TRBV27 and TRBJ2-1; D not resolved. V lost 4 bases to trimming and J lost 8 bases, with 18 bases between them. The CDR3 length is 15 residues. Looked up from germline, CDR1 is MNHEY and CDR2 is SMNVEV (reference sequence). The CDR3 here is CASSSLEGGRHEQFF. CDR3 nucleotide sequence: TGTGCCAGCAGTTCTCTCGAAGGTGGGCGTCATGAGCAGTTCTTC.

The rearrangement uses TRBV30 and TRBJ2-3; D possibly corresponds to TRBD2 (5 bases). This CDR3 spans 15 amino acids. Germline CDR1 and CDR2: GTSNPN and SVGIG (reference sequence). The V end was cut by 0 bases, the J end by 2 bases, with 12 bases between. The CDR3 sequence: CAWSVGSGNTDTQYF. The CDR3 nucleotides read TGTGCCTGGAGTGTTGGCAGCGGAAACACAGATACGCAGTATTTT.

V gene TRBV21-1 combines with J gene TRBJ2-7; the table's D call of TRBD1 was not tested on the DNA. TRBV21-1 is listed as a pseudogene. This CDR3 is 13 amino acids long. The CDR3 bases are TGTGCCAGCATAGAGGGGGCAGGTTACGAGCAGTACTTC. Translating it yields CASIEGAGYEQYF.

This chain links TRBV9 with TRBJ1-2, with 7 nucleotides matching TRBD1. Unmatched junction bases numbered 10, after V lost 0 bases and J lost 8 bases. Germline lookup yields CDR1 SGDLS and CDR2 YYNGEE. This CDR3 contains 15 residues. CDR3 sequence: CASSVEEGALIGYTF. In DNA, the CDR3 is TGTGCCAGCAGCGTAGAAGAGGGGGCATTAATAGGCTACACCTTC.

This clone was observed a handful of times. The chain employs TRBV5-1 and TRBJ1-4; D may be TRBD1 (5 bases). Trimming took 2 bases from V and 8 from J, leaving 16 bases between them. The CDR3 runs to 15 residues. CDR1 and CDR2 from the germline V gene are SGHRS and YFSETQ. The CDR3 nucleotides are TGCGCCAGCAGCTTATCGACAGCCGGGGAGGAAAAACTGTTTTTT. This codes for CASSLSTAGEEKLFF.